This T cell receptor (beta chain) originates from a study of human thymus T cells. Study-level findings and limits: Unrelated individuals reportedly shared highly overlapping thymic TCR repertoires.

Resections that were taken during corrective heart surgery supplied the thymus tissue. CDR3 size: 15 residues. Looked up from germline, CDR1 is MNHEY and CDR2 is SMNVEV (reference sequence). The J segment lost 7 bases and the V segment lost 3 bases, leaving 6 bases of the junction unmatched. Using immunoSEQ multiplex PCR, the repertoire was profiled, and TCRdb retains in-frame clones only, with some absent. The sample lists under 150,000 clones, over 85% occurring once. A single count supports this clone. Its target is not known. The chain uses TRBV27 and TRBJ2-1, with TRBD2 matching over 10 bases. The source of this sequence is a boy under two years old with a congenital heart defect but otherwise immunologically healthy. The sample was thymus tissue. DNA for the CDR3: TGTGCCAGCAGTTTGGCTAGCGGGGGTCTGAATGAGCAGTTCTTC. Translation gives CASSLASGGLNEQFF.